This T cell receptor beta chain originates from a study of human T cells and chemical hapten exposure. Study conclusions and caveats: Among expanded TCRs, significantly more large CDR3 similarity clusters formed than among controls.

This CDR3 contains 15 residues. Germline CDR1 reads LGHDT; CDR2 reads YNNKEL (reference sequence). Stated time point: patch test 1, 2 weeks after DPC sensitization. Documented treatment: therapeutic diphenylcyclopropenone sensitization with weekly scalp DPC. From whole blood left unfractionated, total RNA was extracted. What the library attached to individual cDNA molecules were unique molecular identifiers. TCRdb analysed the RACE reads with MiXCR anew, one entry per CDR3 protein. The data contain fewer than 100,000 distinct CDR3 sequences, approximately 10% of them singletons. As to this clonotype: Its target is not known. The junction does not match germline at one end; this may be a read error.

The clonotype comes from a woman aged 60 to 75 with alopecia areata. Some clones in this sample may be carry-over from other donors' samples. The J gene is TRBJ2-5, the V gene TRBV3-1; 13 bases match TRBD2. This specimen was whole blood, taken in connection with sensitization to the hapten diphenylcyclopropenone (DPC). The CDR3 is CASSWGLAGKETQYF. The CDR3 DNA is TGTGCCAGCAGCTGGGGACTAGCGGGGAAAGAAACCCAGTACTTC.